The TCR beta chain under discussion was sequenced for a study of blood T cell repertoires in COVID-19. Study information: Donors in the United States, Italy and Spain gave samples during acute or convalescent COVID-19.

The CDR3 has 18 amino acids. Germline CDR1 LGHDT, CDR2 YNNKEL (reference sequence). J gave up 6 bases and V 0 bases, and 12 bases lay outside the gene matches. Clones were read by immunoSEQ multiplex PCR, and TCRdb kept only the in-frame ones, dropping some. The data hold about 440,000 clones, with 90% observed a single time. Clinical histories supplied by participants themselves formed the basis of cohort assignment. The source material was PBMCs or T cells enriched from blood (not recorded which). V and J are TRBV3-1 (or the pseudogene TRBV3-2) and TRBJ1-3; 9 bases are a match to TRBD1. The clonotype was recovered from a man between 18 and 35 years old who had recovered from COVID-19. CDR3 residues: CASSQDLLRDREVNTIYF. DNA of the CDR3: TGTGCCAGCAGCCAAGATTTACTAAGGGACAGGGAAGTAAACACCATATATTTT.